This T cell receptor (beta chain) was recovered during a study of cytomegalovirus exposure and HLA in healthy donors. The primer mix had 60 Vbeta and 13 Jbeta primers. Profiling relied on immunoSEQ multiplex PCR, and the TCRdb table lists in-frame clones only, not all of them. Of 250,000 or so clones in the sample, around 81% were seen once. The CDR3 contains 16 residues. V trimming: 3 bases; J trimming: 5 bases; junction bases outside the gene matches: 5. Germline CDR1 reads SEHNR; CDR2 reads FQNEAQ (reference sequence). The origin of this receptor is a woman between 55 and 75 years old in good health and CMV-seropositive. Sequenced material: PBMCs. This rearrangement joins TRBV7-9 to TRBJ2-5; TRBD2 agrees at 14 bases. The CDR3 DNA reads as TGTGCCAGCAGCTTTGGGAGGACTAGCGGGGGGGAGACCCAGTACTTC. It yields the protein CASSFGRTSGGETQYF.